The source of this TCR beta chain is a study of blood T cells in healthy people across ages. Germline CDR1 reads MGHDK; CDR2 reads SYGVNS. The V end lost 3 bases, the J end lost 4 bases, and 10 bases lay between the germline ends. The CDR3 consists of 13 residues. It was with a sample-barcoded 5' primer and a J-beta primer mix that a second PCR of roughly 7 to 12 cycles was run. Each cDNA molecule, via a template-switch adaptor with 12 random nucleotides, was tagged. Sequencing of every sample gave 2.5 million or more CDR3-containing paired-end reads. TCRdb fed the 5' RACE reads into MiXCR, producing one record per CDR3 protein. Counted here are 800,000 to 1,300,000 distinct CDR3 sequences, 25% occurring once; the ten biggest clones make up less than 0.85%. This clonotype was seen a handful of times. No antigen is known for it. Study observations and caveats: The study found TCR beta diversity correlated strongly with naive T cell percentage.

In addition, the sample was reused for a study of T cells of mothers and their children.

The rearrangement joins TRBV25-1 to TRBJ2-7; no reliable D call. The sample taken for sequencing was blood. This clonotype originated in a girl aged 2-10 years in good health. For the CDR3, the DNA is TGTGCCAGCAGTGATTCCTCAGGTTACGAGCAGTACTTC. Translated: CASSDSSGYEQYF.